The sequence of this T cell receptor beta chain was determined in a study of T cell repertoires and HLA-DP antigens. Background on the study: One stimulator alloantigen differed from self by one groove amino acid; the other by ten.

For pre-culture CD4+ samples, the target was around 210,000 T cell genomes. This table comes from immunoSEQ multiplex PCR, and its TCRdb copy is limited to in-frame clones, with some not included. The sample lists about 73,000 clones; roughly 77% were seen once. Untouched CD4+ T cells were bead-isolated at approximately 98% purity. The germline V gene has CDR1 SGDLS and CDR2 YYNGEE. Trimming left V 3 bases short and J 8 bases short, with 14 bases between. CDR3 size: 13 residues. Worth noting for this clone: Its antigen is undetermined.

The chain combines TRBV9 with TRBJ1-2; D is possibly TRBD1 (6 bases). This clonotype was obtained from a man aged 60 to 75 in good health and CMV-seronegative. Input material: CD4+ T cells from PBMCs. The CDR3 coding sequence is TGTGCCAGCAGCGGGGGGCGGGAGATCGGCTACACCTTC. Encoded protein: CASSGGREIGYTF.